This T cell receptor beta chain appears in the sequencing data of a study of shared clonotypes between healthy human individuals. Findings of the study overall: On the whole, naive subsets had larger estimated richness than memory subsets had.

This clone was observed once. The antigen is not known. In the sorted-subset replicate PCRs, roughly 210 ng DNA, roughly 30,000 T cell genomes, was used. Authors' methods: Filtering of immunoSEQ junctional sequences could not match full-length read filtering. The data were produced by immunoSEQ multiplex PCR, yet TCRdb's version contains in-frame clones alone and is incomplete. Clone size and the V and J calls come from that table; the DNA yielded D and trimming. This sample carries a few million clones, around 95% of them seen once, and the ten largest clones take about 0.13%. Germline loops: CDR1 SGHAT, CDR2 FQNNGV. This CDR3 is 14 amino acids long.

The TCR sequence derives from a young man in good health. Material for sequencing was naive CD4+ T cells sorted from blood. Noted subset: CD45RA+ positively selected. The V call is TRBV11-2, the J call TRBJ2-5, with 8 bases that match TRBD1. TRBJ2-7 matches the DNA end more closely, so the J call is doubtful. CDR3 DNA sequence: TGTGCCAGCAGCCACCGGACAGGGAAGGGCGAGCAGTACTTC. Translating it yields CASSHRTGKGEQYF.